Listed here are 3 T cell receptor beta chains from one sample, sequenced in a study of naive and memory T cell subsets. The beta constant-region primer was an equimolar mix of two oligonucleotides covering TRBC1 and TRBC2. TCRdb re-analysed the UMI-ligation and nested PCR reads in MiXCR, keeping a single row per CDR3 protein. Counted here are 23,000 or so distinct CDR3 sequences, 11% occurring once; the ten biggest clones make up 15% to 20%. The source material was central memory CD8+ T cells from blood. All receptors derive from a human donor in good health.

The chain recombines TRBV4-2 with TRBJ1-2; 7 bases align to TRBD1. The J segment lost 4 bases and the V segment lost 4 bases, leaving 6 bases of the junction unmatched. This CDR3 contains 14 residues. Germline assignment: CDR1 LGHNA and CDR2 YNFKEQ. CDR3 protein: CASSLETGSYGYTF. For the CDR3, the DNA is TGTGCCAGCAGCCTAGAGACAGGGAGCTATGGCTACACCTTC.

This clonotype appeared many times. This sequence joins TRBV20-1 and TRBJ2-7; 9 nucleotides align to TRBD2. The CDR3 covers 15 residues. J was trimmed by 0 bases and V by 0 bases; bases with no gene match: 3. Germline V gene sequence: CDR1 DFQATT, CDR2 SNEGSKA (reference sequence). Here the CDR3 reads CSARDFSGSSYEQYF. The CDR3 nucleotides are TGCAGTGCTAGAGACTTTAGCGGGAGCTCCTACGAGCAGTACTTC.

The table lists this clonotype with a few counts. The V call is TRBV4-1, the J call TRBJ1-1, with a tentative D call TRBD1 (5 bases). Germline-derived CDR1 and CDR2 are MGHRA and YSYEKL. V gave up 1 base and J gave up 6 bases, with 12 bases separating them. The CDR3 is 14 residues long. CDR3 protein: CASSQVGGEAEAFF. The CDR3 DNA sequence: TGCGCCAGCAGCCAAGTCGGGGGGGAAGCTGAAGCTTTCTTT.